The next 5 T cell receptor beta chains were all read from a single sample in a study of cytomegalovirus exposure and HLA in healthy donors. The study ran its PCR with 60 Vbeta and 13 Jbeta primers. Generated by immunoSEQ multiplex PCR, the TCRdb table keeps only in-frame clones and is missing some. Of roughly 150,000 clones detected, 80% to 90% appear once; the ten largest clones hold 3.5% to 4.5%. The sequencing input was PBMCs. The source is a woman aged 40 to 55 in good health and CMV-seropositive.

The chain combines TRBV5-4 with TRBJ1-6; 7 bases are shared with TRBD1. J gave up 0 bases and V 7 bases, and 7 bases lay outside the gene matches. Germline V CDR1 and CDR2: SGHNT, YYREEE (reference sequence). The CDR3 is made up of 16 amino acids. CDR3 in amino acids: CASRDSRNSYNSPLHF. DNA for the CDR3: TGTGCCAGCCGGGACAGTAGGAACTCCTATAATTCACCCCTCCACTTT.

V and J are TRBV27 and TRBJ1-2; TRBD1 aligns across 10 bases. CDR1 is MNHEY and CDR2 is SMNVEV in the germline V gene (reference sequence). The CDR3 is 13 residues long. V lost 6 bases and J lost 7; bases outside the gene matches: 5. CDR3: CASRTGGAFGYTF. DNA of the CDR3: TGTGCCAGCAGGACAGGGGGCGCTTTTGGCTACACCTTC.

V is TRBV7-6 and J is TRBJ2-7; weak D call: TRBD2 (6 bases). The CDR3 sequence is 13 residues long. Deletions cut 3 bases from V and 1 base from J, with 7 bases between. Germline V lookup: CDR1 SGHVS, CDR2 FNYEAQ. This CDR3 reads CASSFAGSYEQYF. In nucleotides, the CDR3 is TGTGCCAGCAGCTTCGCGGGATCCTACGAGCAGTACTTC.

This clone came up a few times. The CDR3, as DNA: TGTGCCAGCAGCTTAGTAGCGGGGGGGTCCTCCTACGAGCAGTACTTC. Its translation: CASSLVAGGSSYEQYF. The chain has TRBV7-2 and TRBJ2-7; 11 nucleotides match TRBD2. Trimming at V came to 1 base and at J to 0 bases, leaving 2 bases not matched to a gene. The CDR3 is 16 residues long. CDR1 is SGHTA, CDR2 FQGNSA, per germline.

For the CDR3, the DNA is TGTGCCAGCAGTGACCGACGGGGGGCCGCGGATACGCAGTATTTT. Translation gives CASSDRRGAADTQYF. The rearrangement joins TRBV7-9 to TRBJ2-3; D might be TRBD2 (7 bases). This CDR3 spans 15 amino acids. The V and J ends lost 6 bases and 6 bases respectively, with 19 bases between them. Germline V gene data show CDR1 as SEHNR and CDR2 as FQNEAQ (reference sequence).